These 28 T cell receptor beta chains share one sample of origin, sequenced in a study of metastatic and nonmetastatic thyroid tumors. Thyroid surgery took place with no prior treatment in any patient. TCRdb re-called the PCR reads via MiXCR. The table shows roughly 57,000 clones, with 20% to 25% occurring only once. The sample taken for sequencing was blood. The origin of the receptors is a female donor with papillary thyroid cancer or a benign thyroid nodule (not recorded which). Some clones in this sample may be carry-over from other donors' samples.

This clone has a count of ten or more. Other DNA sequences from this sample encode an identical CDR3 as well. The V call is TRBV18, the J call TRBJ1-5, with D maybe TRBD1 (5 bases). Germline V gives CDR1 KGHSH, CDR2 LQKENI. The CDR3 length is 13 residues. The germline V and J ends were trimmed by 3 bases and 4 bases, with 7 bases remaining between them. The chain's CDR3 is CASSPDRNQPQHF. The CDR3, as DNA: TGTGCCAGCTCACCCGACAGAAATCAGCCCCAGCATTTT.

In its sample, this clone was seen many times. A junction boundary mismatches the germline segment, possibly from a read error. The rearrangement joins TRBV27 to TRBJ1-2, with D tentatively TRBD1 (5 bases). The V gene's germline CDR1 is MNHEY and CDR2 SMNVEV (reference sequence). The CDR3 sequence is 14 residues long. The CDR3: CASSLRTGINGYTF. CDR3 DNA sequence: TGTGCCAGCAGTTTACGAACAGGAATTAATGGGTACACCTTC.

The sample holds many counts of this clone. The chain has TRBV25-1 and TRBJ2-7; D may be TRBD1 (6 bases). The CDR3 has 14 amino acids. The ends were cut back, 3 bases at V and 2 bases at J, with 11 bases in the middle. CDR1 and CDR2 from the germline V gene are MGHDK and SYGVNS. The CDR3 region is CASSDTRGPYEQYF. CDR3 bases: TGTGCCAGCAGTGACACCAGGGGTCCCTACGAGCAGTACTTC.

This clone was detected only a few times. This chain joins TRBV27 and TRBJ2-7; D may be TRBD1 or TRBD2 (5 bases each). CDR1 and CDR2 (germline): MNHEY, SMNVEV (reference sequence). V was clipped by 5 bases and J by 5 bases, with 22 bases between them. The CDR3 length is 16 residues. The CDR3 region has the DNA TGTGCCAGCAGTCATACGGGGCCCGCGAGTGTGCACGAGCAGTACTTC. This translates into CASSHTGPASVHEQYF.

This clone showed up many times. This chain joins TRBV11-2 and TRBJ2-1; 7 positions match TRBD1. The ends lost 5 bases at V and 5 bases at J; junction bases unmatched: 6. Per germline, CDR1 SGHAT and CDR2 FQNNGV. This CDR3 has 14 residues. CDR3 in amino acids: CASSRTGSDNEQFF. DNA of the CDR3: TGTGCCAGCAGCCGGACAGGTAGCGACAATGAGCAGTTCTTC.

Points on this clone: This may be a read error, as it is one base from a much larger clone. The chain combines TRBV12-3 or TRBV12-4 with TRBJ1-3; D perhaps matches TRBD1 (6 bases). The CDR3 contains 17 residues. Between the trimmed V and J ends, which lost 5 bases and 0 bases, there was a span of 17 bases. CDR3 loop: CASSPGTWVYSGNTIYF. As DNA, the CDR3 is TGTGCCAGCAGTCCAGGGACATGGGTTTACTCTGGAAACACCATATATTTT.

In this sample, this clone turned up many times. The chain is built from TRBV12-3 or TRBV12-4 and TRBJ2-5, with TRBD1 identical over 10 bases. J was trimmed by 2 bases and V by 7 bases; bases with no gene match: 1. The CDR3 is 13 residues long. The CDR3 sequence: CASTGQGQETQYF. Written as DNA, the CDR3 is TGTGCCAGCACGGGACAGGGGCAAGAGACCCAGTACTTC.

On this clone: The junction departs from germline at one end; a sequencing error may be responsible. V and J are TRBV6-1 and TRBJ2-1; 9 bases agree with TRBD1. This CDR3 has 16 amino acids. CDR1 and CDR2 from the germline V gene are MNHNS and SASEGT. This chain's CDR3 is CASSLSLGQGLNQQFF. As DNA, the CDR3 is TGTGCCAGCAGCCTTTCCTTAGGACAGGGGCTCAATCAGCAGTTCTTC.

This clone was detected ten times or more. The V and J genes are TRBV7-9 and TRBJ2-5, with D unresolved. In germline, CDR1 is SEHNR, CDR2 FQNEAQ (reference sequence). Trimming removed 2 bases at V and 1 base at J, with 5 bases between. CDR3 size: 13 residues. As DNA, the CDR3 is TGTGCCAGCAGCTTAAACAGCCAAGAGACCCAGTACTTC. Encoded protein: CASSLNSQETQYF.

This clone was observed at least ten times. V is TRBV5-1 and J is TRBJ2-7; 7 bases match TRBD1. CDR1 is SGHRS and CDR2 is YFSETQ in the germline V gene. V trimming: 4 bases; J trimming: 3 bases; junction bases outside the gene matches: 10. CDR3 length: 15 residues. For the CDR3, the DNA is TGCGCCAGCAGCCCCAGCCGCCAGGGGGTCTACGAGCAGTACTTC. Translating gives CASSPSRQGVYEQYF. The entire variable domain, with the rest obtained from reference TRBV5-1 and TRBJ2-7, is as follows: KAGVTQTPRYLIKTRGQQVTLSCSPISGHRSVSWYQQTPGQGLQFLFEYFSETQRNKGNFPGRFSGRQFSNSRSEMNVSTLELGDSALYLCASSPSRQGVYEQYFGPGTRLTVT.

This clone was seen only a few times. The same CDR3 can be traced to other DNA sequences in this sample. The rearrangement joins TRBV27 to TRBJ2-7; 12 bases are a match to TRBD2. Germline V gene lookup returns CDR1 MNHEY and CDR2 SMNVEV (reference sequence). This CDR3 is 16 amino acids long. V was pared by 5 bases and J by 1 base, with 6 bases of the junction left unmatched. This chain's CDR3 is CASSLKGLAGSYEQYF. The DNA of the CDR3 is TGTGCCAGCAGTCTAAAGGGACTAGCGGGTTCCTACGAGCAGTACTTC.

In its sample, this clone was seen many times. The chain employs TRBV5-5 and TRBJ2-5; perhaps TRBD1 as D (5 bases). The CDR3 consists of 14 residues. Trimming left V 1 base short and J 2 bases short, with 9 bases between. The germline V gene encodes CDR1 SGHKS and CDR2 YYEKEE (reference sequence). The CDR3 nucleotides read TGTGCCAGCAGCTTGATGTCAGGGCAAGAGACCCAGTACTTC. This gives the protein CASSLMSGQETQYF. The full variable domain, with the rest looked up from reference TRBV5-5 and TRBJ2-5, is DAGVTQSPTHLIKTRGQQVTLRCSPISGHKSVSWYQQVLGQGPQFIFQYYEKEERGRGNFPDRFSARQFPNYSSELNVNALLLGDSALYLCASSLMSGQETQYFGPGTRLLVL.

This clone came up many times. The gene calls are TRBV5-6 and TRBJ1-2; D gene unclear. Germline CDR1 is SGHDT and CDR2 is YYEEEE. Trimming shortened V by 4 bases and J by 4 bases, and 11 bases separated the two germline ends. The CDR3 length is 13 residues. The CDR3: CASSPTSFYGYTF. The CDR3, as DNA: TGTGCCAGCAGCCCGACATCGTTCTATGGCTACACCTTC.

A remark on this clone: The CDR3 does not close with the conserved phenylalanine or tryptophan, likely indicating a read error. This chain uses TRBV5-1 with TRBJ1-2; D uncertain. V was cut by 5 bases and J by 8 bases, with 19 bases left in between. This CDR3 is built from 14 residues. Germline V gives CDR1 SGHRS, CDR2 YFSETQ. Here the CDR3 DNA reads TGCGCCAGCAGACGTGAAATGATGGACGCGGGCTACACCTTG. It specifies CASRREMMDAGYTL.

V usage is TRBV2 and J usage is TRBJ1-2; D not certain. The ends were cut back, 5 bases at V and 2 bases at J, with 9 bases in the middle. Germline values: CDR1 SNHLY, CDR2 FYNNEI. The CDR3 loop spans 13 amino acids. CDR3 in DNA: TGTGCCAGCAGTTTGGGTTACAACTATGGCTACACCTTC. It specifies CASSLGYNYGYTF.

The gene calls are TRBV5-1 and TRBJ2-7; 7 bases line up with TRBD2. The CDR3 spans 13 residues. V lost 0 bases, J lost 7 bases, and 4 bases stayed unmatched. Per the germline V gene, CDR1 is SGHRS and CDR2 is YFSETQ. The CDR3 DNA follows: TGCGCCAGCAGCTTGGCCACTAGCGTTGAGCAGTACTTC. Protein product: CASSLATSVEQYF.

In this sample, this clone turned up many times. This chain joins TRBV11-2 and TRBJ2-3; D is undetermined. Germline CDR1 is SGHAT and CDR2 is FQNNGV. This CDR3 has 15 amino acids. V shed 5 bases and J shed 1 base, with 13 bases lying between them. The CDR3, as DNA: TGTGCCAGCAGCCTCTTGGTGGGTGGCACAGATACGCAGTATTTT. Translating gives CASSLLVGGTDTQYF.

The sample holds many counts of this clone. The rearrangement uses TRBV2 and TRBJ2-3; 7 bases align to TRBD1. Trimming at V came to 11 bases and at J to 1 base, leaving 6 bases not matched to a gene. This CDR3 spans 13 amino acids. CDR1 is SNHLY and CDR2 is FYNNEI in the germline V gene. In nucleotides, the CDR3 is TGTGCCGGCCAACAGGGGCGCACAGATACGCAGTATTTT. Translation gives CAGQQGRTDTQYF.

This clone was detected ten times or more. CDR3 in DNA: TGTGCCACCAGTGATTTGACAGGCGAATCGAACACCGGGGAGCTGTTTTTT. This gives the protein CATSDLTGESNTGELFF. This sequence joins TRBV24-1 and TRBJ2-2, with a weak D call TRBD1 (5 bases). Trimming pared 0 bases from V and 0 bases from J, leaving 10 bases between. This CDR3 contains 17 residues. The V gene's germline CDR1 is KGHDR and CDR2 SFDVKD.

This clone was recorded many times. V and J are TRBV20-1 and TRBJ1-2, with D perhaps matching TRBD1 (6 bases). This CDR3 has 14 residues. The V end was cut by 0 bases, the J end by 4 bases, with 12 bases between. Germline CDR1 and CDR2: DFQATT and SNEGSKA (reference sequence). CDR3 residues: CSARDPGTSYGYTF. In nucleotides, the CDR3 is TGCAGTGCTAGAGACCCCGGGACATCCTATGGCTACACCTTC.

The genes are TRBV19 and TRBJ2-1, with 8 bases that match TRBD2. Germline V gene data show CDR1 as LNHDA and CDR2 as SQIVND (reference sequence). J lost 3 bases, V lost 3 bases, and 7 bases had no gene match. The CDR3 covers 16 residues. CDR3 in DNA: TGTGCCAGTAGTATTGGGGGAACTAGCGGCTACAATGAGCAGTTCTTC. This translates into CASSIGGTSGYNEQFF.

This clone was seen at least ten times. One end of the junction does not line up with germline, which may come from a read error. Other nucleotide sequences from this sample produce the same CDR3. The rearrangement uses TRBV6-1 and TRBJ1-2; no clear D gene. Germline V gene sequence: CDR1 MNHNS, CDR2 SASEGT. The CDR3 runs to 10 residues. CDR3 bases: TGTGCCAGCAGGGAAGATGGCTACACCTTC. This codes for CASREDGYTF.

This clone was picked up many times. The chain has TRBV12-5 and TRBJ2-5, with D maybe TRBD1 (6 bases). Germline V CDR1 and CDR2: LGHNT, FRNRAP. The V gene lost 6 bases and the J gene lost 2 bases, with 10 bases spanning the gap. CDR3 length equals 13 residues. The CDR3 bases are TGTGCTAGTGGACCGGGACAACAAGAGACCCAGTACTTC. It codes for CASGPGQQETQYF.

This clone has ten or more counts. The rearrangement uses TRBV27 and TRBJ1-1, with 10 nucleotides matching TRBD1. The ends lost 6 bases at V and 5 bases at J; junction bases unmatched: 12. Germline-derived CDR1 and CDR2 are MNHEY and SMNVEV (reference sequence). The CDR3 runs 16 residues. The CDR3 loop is CASSEGRGQGLTEAFF. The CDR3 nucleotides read TGTGCCAGCAGCGAGGGGAGGGGACAGGGGTTGACTGAAGCTTTCTTT.

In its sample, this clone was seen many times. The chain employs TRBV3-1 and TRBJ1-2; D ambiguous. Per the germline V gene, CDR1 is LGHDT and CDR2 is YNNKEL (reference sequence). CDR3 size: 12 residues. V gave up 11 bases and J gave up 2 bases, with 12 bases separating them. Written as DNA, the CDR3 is TGTGCCGTACGGACGGCGAACTATGGCTACACCTTC. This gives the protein CAVRTANYGYTF.

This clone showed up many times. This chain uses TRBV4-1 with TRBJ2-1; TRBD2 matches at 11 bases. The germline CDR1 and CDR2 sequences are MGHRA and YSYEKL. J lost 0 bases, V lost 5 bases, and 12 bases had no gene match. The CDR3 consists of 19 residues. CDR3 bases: TGCGCCAGCAGCTTCCTCCCGACTAGCGGGATAGGCTCCTACAATGAGCAGTTCTTC. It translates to CASSFLPTSGIGSYNEQFF.

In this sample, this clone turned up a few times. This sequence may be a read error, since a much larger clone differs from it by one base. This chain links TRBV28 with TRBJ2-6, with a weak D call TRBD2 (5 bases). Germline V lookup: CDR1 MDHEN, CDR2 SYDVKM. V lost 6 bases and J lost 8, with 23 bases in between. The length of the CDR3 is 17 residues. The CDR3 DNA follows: TGTGCCAGCAGCTTCCTCTCCGGGAACGCCGGGTCCAACGTCCTGACTTTC. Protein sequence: CASSFLSGNAGSNVLTF.

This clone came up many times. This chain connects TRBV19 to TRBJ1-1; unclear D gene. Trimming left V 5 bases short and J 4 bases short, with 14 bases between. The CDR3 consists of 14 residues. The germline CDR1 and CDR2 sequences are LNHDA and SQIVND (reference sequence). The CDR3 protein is CASSDPKLGTEAFF. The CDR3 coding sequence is TGTGCCAGTAGTGACCCCAAACTGGGCACTGAAGCTTTCTTT.